Listed below are T cell receptor beta chains from one sample, sequenced in a study of Graves' ophthalmopathy and Graves' hyperthyroidism. TCRdb fed the multiplex PCR reads into MiXCR, producing one record per CDR3 protein. The table lists under 350,000 distinct CDR3 sequences, 15% to 20% of them singletons. The sequenced sample was peripheral blood. The receptors were gathered from an adult man with Graves' ophthalmopathy. Both conserved end residues are part of each CDR3. The D gene is left open where the match is weak. Expanded clones get a size class; other rows say once, few or many, or leave the size out.

length: 14; D: -; V: TRBV2; J: TRBJ2-5; size: many; DNA: TGTGCCAGCAGTGAAGAGGGCTCGGGGGAGACCCAGTACTTC; CDR3: CASSEEGSGETQYF
length: 14; D: TRBD1; V: TRBV12-3/TRBV12-4; J: TRBJ1-6; size: many; DNA: TGTGCCAGCAGTGCCGGGACAGGGTCCTCACCCCTCCACTTT; CDR3: CASSAGTGSSPLHF
length: 13; D: TRBD1; V: TRBV6-2/TRBV6-3; J: TRBJ1-2; size: many; DNA: TGTGCCAGCAGACTGGACAGGAACTATGGCTACACCTTC; CDR3: CASRLDRNYGYTF
length: 17; D: TRBD2; V: TRBV6-1; J: TRBJ2-7; size: many; DNA: TGTGCCAGCAGTGCGGGAAGAACTAGCGGGGGGCACTACGAGCAGTACTTC; CDR3: CASSAGRTSGGHYEQYF
length: 12; D: -; V: TRBV7-2; J: TRBJ2-7; size: many; DNA: TGTGCCAGCAGCGCCCATTCCTACGAGCAGTACTTC; CDR3: CASSAHSYEQYF
length: 15; D: TRBD1; V: TRBV6-1; J: TRBJ1-1; size: many; DNA: TGTGCCAGCAGTGAAGTGAGGACAGGGTACACTGAAGCTTTCTTT; CDR3: CASSEVRTGYTEAFF
length: 17; D: -; V: TRBV12-3/TRBV12-4; J: TRBJ1-1; size: many; DNA: TGTGCCAGCAGCCCAACAATCCCAGGTGGCTTGAACACTGAAGCTTTCTTT; CDR3: CASSPTIPGGLNTEAFF
length: 15; D: -; V: TRBV6-2/TRBV6-3; J: TRBJ1-1; size: many; DNA: TGTGCCAGCAGTTTACTCGTGGGAGGGGGCACTGAAGCTTTCTTT; CDR3: CASSLLVGGGTEAFF
length: 14; D: -; V: TRBV6-2/TRBV6-3; J: TRBJ1-1; size: -; DNA: TGTGCCAGCAGTGGATCTACAGAGGCCACTGAAGCTTTCTTT; CDR3: CASSGSTEATEAFF
length: 14; D: -; V: TRBV30; J: TRBJ1-6; size: -; DNA: TGTGCCTGGAGTGGGGACTTACTAAATTCACCCCCCCACTTT; CDR3: CAWSGDLLNSPPHF
length: 15; D: -; V: TRBV11-2; J: TRBJ2-7; size: many; DNA: TGTGCCAGCAGCTTAGACGTGACAGGTTGGTCAGAGCAGTACTTC; CDR3: CASSLDVTGWSEQYF
length: 16; D: -; V: TRBV19; J: TRBJ1-5; size: many; DNA: TGTGCCAGTAGTTACCATATGCGGGGGCGCAGTCAGCCCCAGCATTTT; CDR3: CASSYHMRGRSQPQHF
length: 13; D: -; V: TRBV6-2/TRBV6-3; J: TRBJ1-6; size: many; DNA: TGTGCCAGCAGAACCAGGCGGGATTCACCCCTCCACTTT; CDR3: CASRTRRDSPLHF
length: 19; D: -; V: TRBV28; J: TRBJ1-6; size: -; DNA: TGTGCCAGCAGTACTCCTACATTTGGGGCGAATAGTGCGAATTCACCCCTCCACTTT; CDR3: CASSTPTFGANSANSPLHF
length: 13; D: -; V: TRBV6-4; J: TRBJ1-6; size: many; DNA: TGTGCCAGCCAACGACAGAATAATTCACCCCTCCACTTT; CDR3: CASQRQNNSPLHF
length: 12; D: -; V: TRBV7-2; J: TRBJ1-5; size: many; DNA: TGTGCCAGCAGCCTCCTCAATCAGCCCCAGCATTTT; CDR3: CASSLLNQPQHF
length: 13; D: -; V: TRBV2; J: TRBJ2-7; size: many; DNA: TGTGCCAGCTTGGAGGGGGGTAGATACGAGCAGTACTTC; CDR3: CASLEGGRYEQYF
length: 16; D: TRBD1; V: TRBV20-1; J: TRBJ1-5; size: few; DNA: TGCAGTGCTAGAGGGGGGACAGTCCTAGTCGATCAGCCCCAGCATTTT; CDR3: CSARGGTVLVDQPQHF
length: 15; D: TRBD1; V: TRBV6-2/TRBV6-3; J: TRBJ1-5; size: -; DNA: TGTGCCAGCAGTCCGGGACAGGGTAAGAATCAGCCCCAGCATTTT; CDR3: CASSPGQGKNQPQHF
length: 14; D: -; V: TRBV6-1; J: TRBJ1-1; size: -; DNA: TGTGCCAGCAGTGACAGGGGAGCATACACTGAAGCTTTCTTT; CDR3: CASSDRGAYTEAFF
length: 14; D: -; V: TRBV5-1; J: TRBJ2-2; size: many; DNA: TGCGCCAGCAGCTTAGGCGGAGGGACCGGGGAGCTGTTTTTT; CDR3: CASSLGGGTGELFF
length: 15; D: -; V: TRBV7-8; J: TRBJ2-7; size: many; DNA: TGTGCCAGCAGCTTGGGATTCCGCCTCAGCTACGAGCAGTACTTC; CDR3: CASSLGFRLSYEQYF
length: 10; D: -; V: TRBV20-1; J: TRBJ1-1; size: many; DNA: TGCAGTGTTGTACGGCAGGACGCTTTCTTT; CDR3: CSVVRQDAFF
length: 15; D: TRBD1; V: TRBV5-1; J: TRBJ1-2; size: many; DNA: TGCGCCAGCAGCCCTGACGACAGGGTGTTATTTGGCTACACCTTC; CDR3: CASSPDDRVLFGYTF
length: 20; D: TRBD1; V: TRBV19; J: TRBJ1-1; size: -; DNA: TGTGCCAGTAGTATAGAAAACCCCCCCCCGGGACAGGGTGCGTACACTGAAGCTTTCTTT; CDR3: CASSIENPPPGQGAYTEAFF
length: 15; D: -; V: TRBV2; J: TRBJ2-6; size: -; DNA: TGTGCCTCGGAACCGGATGTCTCTGGGGCCAACGTCCTGACTTTC; CDR3: CASEPDVSGANVLTF
length: 15; D: TRBD1; V: TRBV27; J: TRBJ1-6; size: many; DNA: TGTGCCAGCAGTTCACGGACAGGGAATAATTCACCCCTCCACTTT; CDR3: CASSSRTGNNSPLHF
length: 16; D: TRBD1; V: TRBV19; J: TRBJ2-7; size: many; DNA: TGTGCCAGTAGTCGAGGACGACAGGGGGAAACTTACGAGCAGTACTTC; CDR3: CASSRGRQGETYEQYF
length: 15; D: TRBD1; V: TRBV7-2; J: TRBJ2-7; size: many; DNA: TGTGCCAGCAGCCTAAGGACAGGGGCCATCTACGAGCAGTACTTC; CDR3: CASSLRTGAIYEQYF
length: 16; D: TRBD1; V: TRBV7-2; J: TRBJ2-5; size: -; DNA: TGTGCCAGCAGCTTAGCCGGCATATACAGGGGTGAGACCCAGTACTTC; CDR3: CASSLAGIYRGETQYF
length: 16; D: TRBD1; V: TRBV6-1; J: TRBJ1-5; size: -; DNA: TGTGCCAGCACGGGGACAGGGGGTCCGGGCAATCAGCCCCAGCATTTT; CDR3: CASTGTGGPGNQPQHF
length: 14; D: TRBD1; V: TRBV6-2/TRBV6-3; J: TRBJ1-5; size: -; DNA: TGTGCCAGCAGTCGGGACAGGGCCTATCAGCCCCAGCATTTT; CDR3: CASSRDRAYQPQHF
length: 14; D: -; V: TRBV6-5; J: TRBJ2-2; size: -; DNA: TGTGCCAGCAGTTCCTATCGGAACACCGGGGAGCTGTTTTTT; CDR3: CASSSYRNTGELFF
length: 17; D: TRBD2; V: TRBV2; J: TRBJ2-2; size: many; DNA: TGTGCCAGCAGTGAAGCGGGGGGGACGGTGAACACCGGGGAGCTGTTTTTT; CDR3: CASSEAGGTVNTGELFF
length: 19; D: -; V: TRBV4-2; J: TRBJ1-5; size: many; DNA: TGTGCCAGCAGCCAAGGCGGGACCGCGACCAGTGATAGCAATCAGCCCCAGCATTTT; CDR3: CASSQGGTATSDSNQPQHF
length: 16; D: -; V: TRBV6-2/TRBV6-3; J: TRBJ1-1; size: many; DNA: TGTGCCAGCAGTTACTCAGGCCGATACCGGCACACTGAAGCTTTCTTT; CDR3: CASSYSGRYRHTEAFF
length: 14; D: -; V: TRBV7-9; J: TRBJ1-2; size: many; DNA: TGTGCCAGCAGCCCGCCAGGGGACTTCTATGGCTACACCTTC; CDR3: CASSPPGDFYGYTF
length: 14; D: -; V: TRBV7-2; J: TRBJ2-2; size: many; DNA: TGTGCCAGCAGCCACGGGATCGACACCGGGGAGCTGTTTTTT; CDR3: CASSHGIDTGELFF
length: 13; D: -; V: TRBV27; J: TRBJ2-5; size: many; DNA: TGTGCCAGCAAAAACAGGGACCAAGAGACCCAGTACTTC; CDR3: CASKNRDQETQYF
length: 16; D: -; V: TRBV2; J: TRBJ1-2; size: many; DNA: TGTGCCAGCAGTCCTGGTCCAGGGGCGATCAACTATGGCTACACCTTC; CDR3: CASSPGPGAINYGYTF
length: 14; D: -; V: TRBV6-5; J: TRBJ1-1; size: -; DNA: TGTGCCAGCAGTTACGAGGGATTTGGCACTGAAGTTTTCTTT; CDR3: CASSYEGFGTEVFF
length: 17; D: -; V: TRBV5-1; J: TRBJ1-3; size: many; DNA: TGCGCCAGCAGCCCGACTGTACAGGGTACTACTGGAAACACCATATATTTT; CDR3: CASSPTVQGTTGNTIYF
length: 19; D: TRBD2; V: TRBV11-2; J: TRBJ2-2; size: -; DNA: TGTGCCAGCAGCTTAGATATGTTTGGGACTAGCGGTAACACCGGGGAGCTGTTTTTT; CDR3: CASSLDMFGTSGNTGELFF
length: 19; D: TRBD1; V: TRBV20-1; J: TRBJ2-7; size: many; DNA: TGCAGTGCTAGAGATCTTCTTGATCGGTTCGAGACAGGGGGCAGGGAGCAGTACTTC; CDR3: CSARDLLDRFETGGREQYF
length: 17; D: -; V: TRBV10-3; J: TRBJ1-3; size: many; DNA: TGTGCCATCAGTGAATGGGACCTTCAACAGGTTGATGGCACCATATATTTT; CDR3: CAISEWDLQQVDGTIYF
length: 17; D: TRBD1; V: TRBV3-1; J: TRBJ1-3; size: few; DNA: TGTGCCAGCAGCCATCCGACAGGGGGTTACTCTGGAAACACCATATATTTT; CDR3: CASSHPTGGYSGNTIYF
length: 15; D: -; V: TRBV12-3/TRBV12-4; J: TRBJ2-5; size: many; DNA: TGTGCCAGCAGCGGTCGGGGGGCCTCCCGAGAGACCCAGTACTTC; CDR3: CASSGRGASRETQYF
length: 12; D: -; V: TRBV27; J: TRBJ1-2; size: -; DNA: TGTGCCAGCAGGACCGAAACTGGCGGCTACACCTTC; CDR3: CASRTETGGYTF
length: 16; D: -; V: TRBV5-1; J: TRBJ2-5; size: many; DNA: TGCGCCAGCAGCCAACGTACAGGGGGGGCCGGAGAGACCCAGTACTTC; CDR3: CASSQRTGGAGETQYF
length: 15; D: -; V: TRBV3-1; J: TRBJ2-5; size: many; DNA: TGTGCCAGCAGCCAAGTCGGAGAAAGCCAAGAGACCCAGTACTTC; CDR3: CASSQVGESQETQYF
length: 13; D: -; V: TRBV7-8; J: TRBJ1-5; size: many; DNA: TGTGCCAGCAGCTTAGGGTTTGGACAGCCCCAGCATTTT; CDR3: CASSLGFGQPQHF
length: 16; D: TRBD1; V: TRBV28; J: TRBJ1-1; size: many; DNA: TGTGCCAGCAGTCCGGGGGACGACAGGGTGAACACTGAAGCTTTCTTT; CDR3: CASSPGDDRVNTEAFF
length: 15; D: -; V: TRBV19; J: TRBJ1-5; size: many; DNA: TGTGCCAGTAGTATTGGAGGGTATGGGCCTCAGCCCCAGCATTTT; CDR3: CASSIGGYGPQPQHF
length: 13; D: -; V: TRBV6-1; J: TRBJ1-5; size: -; DNA: TGTGCTGGCAGAACGGTAAGCAATCAGCCCCAGCATTTT; CDR3: CAGRTVSNQPQHF
length: 16; D: TRBD2; V: TRBV5-4; J: TRBJ2-7; size: many; DNA: TGTGCCAGCAGCTCCGACTCTAGCGGGAGTTATTACGAGCAGTACTTC; CDR3: CASSSDSSGSYYEQYF
length: 19; D: -; V: TRBV20-1; J: TRBJ1-3; size: many; DNA: TGCAGTGCTAGGGAGCCGGGCGTGACGGGACCGCTCTCTGGAAACACCATATATTTT; CDR3: CSAREPGVTGPLSGNTIYF
length: 13; D: -; V: TRBV12-3/TRBV12-4; J: TRBJ2-2; size: many; DNA: TGTGCCAGCAGTTTAAGGGGACCCGGGGAGCTGTTTTTT; CDR3: CASSLRGPGELFF
length: 12; D: -; V: TRBV11-2; J: TRBJ2-7; size: many; DNA: TGTGCCAGCAGGACCTGGGGCCACGAGCAGTACTTC; CDR3: CASRTWGHEQYF
length: 17; D: TRBD2; V: TRBV10-3; J: TRBJ2-3; size: many; DNA: TGTGCCATCAGTGAGTCGCCTAGCGGGACTTCCACAGATACGCAGTATTTT; CDR3: CAISESPSGTSTDTQYF